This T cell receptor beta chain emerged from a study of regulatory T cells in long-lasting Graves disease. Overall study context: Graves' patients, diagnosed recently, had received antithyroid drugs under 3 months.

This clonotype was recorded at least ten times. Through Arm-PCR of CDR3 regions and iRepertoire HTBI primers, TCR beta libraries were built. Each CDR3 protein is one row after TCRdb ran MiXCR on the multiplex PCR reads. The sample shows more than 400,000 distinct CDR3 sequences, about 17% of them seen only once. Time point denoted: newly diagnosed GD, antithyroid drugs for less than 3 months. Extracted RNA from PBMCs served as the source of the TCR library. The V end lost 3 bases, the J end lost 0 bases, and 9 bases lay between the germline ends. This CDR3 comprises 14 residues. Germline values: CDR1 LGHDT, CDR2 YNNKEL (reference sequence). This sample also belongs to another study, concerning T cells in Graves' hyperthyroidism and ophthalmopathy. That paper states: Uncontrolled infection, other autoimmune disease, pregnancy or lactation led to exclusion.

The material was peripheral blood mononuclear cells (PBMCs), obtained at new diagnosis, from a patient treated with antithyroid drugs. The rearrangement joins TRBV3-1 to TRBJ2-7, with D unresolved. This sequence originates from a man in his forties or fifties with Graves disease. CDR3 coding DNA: TGTGCCAGCAGCCAGGGGATAAGCTCCTACGAGCAGTACTTC. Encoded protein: CASSQGISSYEQYF.